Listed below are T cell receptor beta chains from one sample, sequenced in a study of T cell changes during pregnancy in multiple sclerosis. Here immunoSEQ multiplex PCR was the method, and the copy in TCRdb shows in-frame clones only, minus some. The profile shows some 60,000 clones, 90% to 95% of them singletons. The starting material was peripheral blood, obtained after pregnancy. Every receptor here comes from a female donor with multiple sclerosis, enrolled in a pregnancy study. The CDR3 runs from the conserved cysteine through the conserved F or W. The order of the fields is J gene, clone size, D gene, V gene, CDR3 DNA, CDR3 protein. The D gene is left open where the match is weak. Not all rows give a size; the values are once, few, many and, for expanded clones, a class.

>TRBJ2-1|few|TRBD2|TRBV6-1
TGTGCCAGCAGTGAAGGGGGGGGCTCCTACAATGAGCAGTTCTTC
CASSEGGGSYNEQFF
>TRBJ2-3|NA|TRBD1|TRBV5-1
TGCGCCAGCAGCCCGGGACAGGGTCAAGATACGCAGTATTTT
CASSPGQGQDTQYF
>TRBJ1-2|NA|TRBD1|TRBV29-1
TGCAGCGTTGGTAATCCGGGACAGGACTATGGCTACACCTTC
CSVGNPGQDYGYTF
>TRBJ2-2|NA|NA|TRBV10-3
TGTGCCATCAGGACAGTTACCGGGGAGCTGTTTTTT
CAIRTVTGELFF
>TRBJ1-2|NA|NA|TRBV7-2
TGTGCCAGCAGCTCCGACCTAGGGGGGGCCGCCTTC
CASSSDLGGAAF
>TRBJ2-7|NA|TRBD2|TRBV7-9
TGTGCCAGCAGCTTCTCGACTAGCTTCCCTTCCTACGAGCAGTACTTC
CASSFSTSFPSYEQYF
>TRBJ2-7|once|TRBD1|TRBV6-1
TGTGCCAGCAGTGAATACGGGACAGTTGGCTACGAGCAGTACTTC
CASSEYGTVGYEQYF
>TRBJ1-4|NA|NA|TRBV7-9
TGTGCCAGCAGCTTAGACGGGATCACTAAACTGTTTTTT
CASSLDGITKLFF
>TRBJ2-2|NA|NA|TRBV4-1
TGCGCCAGCAGTCTATTGACGAACACCGGGGAGCTGTTTTTT
CASSLLTNTGELFF
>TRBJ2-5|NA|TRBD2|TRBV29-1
TGCAGCGTTGAAAAAGCGGGAGTAGGAGAGACCCAGTACTTC
CSVEKAGVGETQYF
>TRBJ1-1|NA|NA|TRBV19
TGTGCCAGTAGTATCGGGGGTAACACTGAAGCTTTCTTT
CASSIGGNTEAFF